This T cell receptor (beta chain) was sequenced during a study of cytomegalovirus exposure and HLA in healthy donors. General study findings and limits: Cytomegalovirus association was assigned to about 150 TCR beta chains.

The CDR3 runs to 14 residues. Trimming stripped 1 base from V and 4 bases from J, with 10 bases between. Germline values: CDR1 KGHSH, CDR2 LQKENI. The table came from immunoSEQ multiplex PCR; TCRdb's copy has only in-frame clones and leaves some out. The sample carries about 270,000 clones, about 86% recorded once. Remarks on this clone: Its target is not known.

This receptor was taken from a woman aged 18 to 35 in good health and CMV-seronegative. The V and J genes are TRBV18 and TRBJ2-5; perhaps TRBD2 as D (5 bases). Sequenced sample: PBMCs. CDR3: CASSPLRSGETQYF. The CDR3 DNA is TGTGCCAGCTCACCACTTAGGAGCGGAGAGACCCAGTACTTC.